Sequencing of this T cell receptor (beta chain) was carried out in a study of blood T cell repertoires in COVID-19. The V gene's germline CDR1 is SGHRS and CDR2 YFSETQ. V trimming: 4 bases; J trimming: 0 bases; junction bases outside the gene matches: 6. The CDR3 totals 15 residues. The method was immunoSEQ multiplex PCR; TCRdb's version includes in-frame clones alone and lacks a portion of them. The sample has approximately 130,000 clones, about 76% seen once. The genes are TRBV5-1 and TRBJ2-7, with 8 bases matching TRBD1. The TCR sequence derives from a man older than 75 with acute or convalescent COVID-19. Specimen: peripheral blood. The CDR3 region is CASSEGQASSYEQYF. In DNA, the CDR3 is TGCGCCAGCAGCGAGGGACAGGCGTCCTCCTACGAGCAGTACTTC.